Described below is a single T cell receptor beta chain sequence and its context. Germline loops: CDR1 MGHRA, CDR2 YSYEKL. Trimming removed 0 bases from V and 6 bases from J, with 14 bases in between. This CDR3 contains 15 residues. TCRdb reanalysed the RT-PCR reads using MiXCR and keeps one entry per CDR3 protein. The sample contains about 680,000 distinct CDR3 sequences, 12% to 15% of which appear only once. The specimen sequenced was memory CD4+ T cells from blood. The chain combines TRBV4-1 with TRBJ1-2; no clear D gene. This receptor was identified in a female donor in good health, serving as a healthy control. The CDR3, as DNA: TGCGCCAGCAGCCAAGACGTCCAAGGGCTAGATGGCTACACCTTC. Protein product: CASSQDVQGLDGYTF.